The next 6 T cell receptor beta chains were all read from a single sample in a study of blood T cells in healthy people across ages. It was with a sample-barcoded 5' primer and a J-beta primer mix that a second PCR of about 6 to 12 cycles was run. TCRdb used MiXCR to reprocess the 5' RACE reads, holding one entry per CDR3 protein. The sample carries about 650,000 distinct CDR3 sequences, about 50% recorded once. Sequencing was carried out using blood. All receptors derive from a woman older than 75 in good health.

This clonotype appeared many times. V usage is TRBV6-6 and J usage is TRBJ2-7; D possibly corresponds to TRBD1 (5 bases). The CDR3 sequence is 14 residues long. In germline, CDR1 is MNHNY, CDR2 SVGAGI (reference sequence). The V and J ends lost 5 bases and 0 bases respectively, with 11 bases between them. The CDR3 coding sequence is TGTGCCAGCAGTACCCAGGGATCCTCCTACGAGCAGTACTTC. This translates into CASSTQGSSYEQYF.

This clonotype showed up many times. The chain has TRBV28 and TRBJ2-7; D remains unclear. Trimming left V 2 bases short and J 3 bases short, with 8 bases between. Per the germline V gene, CDR1 is MDHEN and CDR2 is SYDVKM. This CDR3 comprises 13 residues. Here the CDR3 DNA reads TGTGCCAGCAGTTTAGGCCAGTTCTACGAGCAGTACTTC. Translation gives CASSLGQFYEQYF.

This clonotype was seen ten or more times. The chain couples TRBV7-2 to TRBJ2-4, with D possibly called TRBD1 or TRBD2 (5 bases each). The V gene lost 1 base and the J gene lost 8 bases, with 15 bases spanning the gap. Germline CDR1 reads SGHTA; CDR2 reads FQGNSA. CDR3 size: 15 residues. CDR3: CASSLGMAGRDIQYF. In DNA, the CDR3 is TGTGCCAGCAGCTTAGGGATGGCAGGGAGAGACATTCAGTACTTC. Together with reference TRBV7-2 and TRBJ2-4, the CDR3 gives the full variable domain: GAGVSQSPSNKVTEKGKDVELRCDPISGHTALYWYRQSLGQGLEFLIYFQGNSAPDKSGLPSDRFSAERTGGSVSTLTIQRTQQEDSAVYLCASSLGMAGRDIQYFGAGTRLSVL.

Concerning this clonotype: A much larger clone lies one base from this, so it may be a read error. The V call is TRBV9, the J call TRBJ2-3; D remains unclear. The CDR3 covers 13 residues. V was trimmed by 3 bases and J by 5 bases, leaving 10 bases between them. From germline, CDR1 is SGDLS and CDR2 YYNGEE. The CDR3 reads CASSGFPLDTQYF. DNA for the CDR3: TGTGCCAGCAGCGGTTTTCCGTTAGATACGCAGTATTTT.

This clonotype has more than one count but fewer than ten. Just one base apart from a much larger clone, this may be a read error. CDR3 residues: CSASRPRTDTQYF. In DNA, the CDR3 is TGCAGTGCTAGCCGCCCACGCACAGATACGCAGTATTTT. The chain links TRBV20-1 to TRBJ2-3, with D hard to call. Germline CDR1 DFQATT, CDR2 SNEGSKA (reference sequence). The CDR3 totals 13 residues. V gave up 3 bases and J gave up 1 base, with 8 bases separating them.

This clonotype was detected many times. This sequence joins TRBV12-3 or TRBV12-4 and TRBJ2-1; TRBD2 might be the D (5 bases). The CDR3 contains 13 residues. The V end was cut by 3 bases, the J end by 5 bases, with 8 bases between. The CDR3 reads CASSFVTNNEQFF. The CDR3 DNA reads TGTGCCAGCAGTTTCGTGACTAACAATGAGCAGTTCTTC.